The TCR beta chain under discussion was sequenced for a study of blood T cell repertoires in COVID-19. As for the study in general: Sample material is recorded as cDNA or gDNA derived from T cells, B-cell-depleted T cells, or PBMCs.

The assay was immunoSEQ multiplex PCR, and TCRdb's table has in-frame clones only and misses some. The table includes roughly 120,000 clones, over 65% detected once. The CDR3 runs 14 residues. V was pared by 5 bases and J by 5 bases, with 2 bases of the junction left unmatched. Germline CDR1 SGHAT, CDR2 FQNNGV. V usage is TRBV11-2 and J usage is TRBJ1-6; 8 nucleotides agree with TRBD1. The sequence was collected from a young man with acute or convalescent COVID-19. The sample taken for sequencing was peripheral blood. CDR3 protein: CASSRGQDNSPLHF. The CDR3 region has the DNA TGTGCCAGCAGCCGGGGACAGGATAATTCACCCCTCCACTTT.